The T cell receptor (beta chain) described here comes from a study of chemoradiotherapy in HPV16-positive cancers. Notes on the study in general: HPV-specific T cells were functionally defined from only a couple of HPV16-positive patients. Better recurrence-free survival went with HPV-responsive T-cell expansion in HPV16-positive patients.

The protocol was immunoSEQ multiplex PCR, while the TCRdb copy is restricted to in-frame clones and leaves out a portion. The sample yields roughly 9,000 clones, roughly 78% seen once. Trimming cost V 5 bases and J 2 bases, with 12 bases left between them. Germline values: CDR1 LNHDA, CDR2 SQIVND (reference sequence). The CDR3 covers 14 residues. A note on this clone: Its matching antigen is unknown.

The clonotype was recovered from a human donor with HPV-associated anogenital cancer. The sample was taken from a patient who underwent chemoradiotherapy. This chain connects TRBV19 to TRBJ2-5; D possibly corresponds to TRBD1 (8 bases). DNA of the CDR3: TGTGCCAGTAGTGGACAGGGAGGGCAAGAGACCCAGTACTTC. Protein sequence: CASSGQGGQETQYF.